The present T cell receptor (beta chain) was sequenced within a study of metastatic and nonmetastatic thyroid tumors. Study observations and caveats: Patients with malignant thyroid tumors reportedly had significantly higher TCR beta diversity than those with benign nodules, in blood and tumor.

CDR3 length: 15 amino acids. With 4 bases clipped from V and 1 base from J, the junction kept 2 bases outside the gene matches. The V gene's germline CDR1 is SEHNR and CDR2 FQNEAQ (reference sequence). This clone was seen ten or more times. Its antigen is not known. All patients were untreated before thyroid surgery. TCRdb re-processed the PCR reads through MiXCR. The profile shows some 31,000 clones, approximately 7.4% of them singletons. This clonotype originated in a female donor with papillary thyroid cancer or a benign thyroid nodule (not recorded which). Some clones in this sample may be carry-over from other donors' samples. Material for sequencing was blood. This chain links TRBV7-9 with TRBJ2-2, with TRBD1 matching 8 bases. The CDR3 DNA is TGTGCCAGCAGCTCTGGACAGGGGAACACCGGGGAGCTGTTTTTT. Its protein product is CASSSGQGNTGELFF.